The rows below give T cell receptor beta chains drawn from one sample of a study of blood T cell repertoires in COVID-19. Measured with immunoSEQ multiplex PCR; TCRdb has only the in-frame clones, and not every one. The repertoire has about 73,000 clones, 80% to 85% of them found once; the top ten carry over 2%. The sample was peripheral blood. These receptors originate from an elderly man with active or convalescent COVID-19. Both conserved end residues are part of each CDR3. Each record gives: CDR3 protein, CDR3 DNA, J gene, V gene, clone size, D gene. A D gene is named only where the DNA matches it firmly. Clone sizes are given selectively: once, few, many, or a class where the clone is expanded.

CASSHRLAGRSYEQYF	TGCGCCAGCAGCCATCGACTAGCGGGAAGGTCCTACGAGCAGTACTTC	TRBJ2-7	TRBV4-3	.	TRBD2
CASSPSLGQGADTQYF	TGTGCCAGCAGCCCTTCCCTTGGGCAGGGTGCAGATACGCAGTATTTT	TRBJ2-3	TRBV28	.	.
CASKSTDSGNTIYF	TGTGCCAGCAAATCGACAGACTCTGGAAACACCATATATTTT	TRBJ1-3	TRBV28	.	.
CASSIPGQADSNQPQHF	TGTGCCAGTAGTATCCCGGGACAGGCGGATAGCAATCAGCCCCAGCATTTT	TRBJ1-5	TRBV19	.	TRBD1
CTSSQDGTGRGTNEKLFF	TGCACCAGCAGCCAAGATGGGACAGGGAGAGGTACTAATGAAAAACTGTTTTTT	TRBJ1-4	TRBV1	.	.
CAWSVQSNTEAFF	TGTGCCTGGAGTGTACAGTCGAACACTGAAGCTTTCTTT	TRBJ1-1	TRBV30	.	.
CASSLGQGAYGYTF	TGTGCCAGCAGTTTGGGACAGGGGGCTTACGGCTACACCTTC	TRBJ1-2	TRBV7-2	few	TRBD1
CASSMVAVAYNEQFF	TGTGCCAGTAGTATGGTTGCGGTAGCCTACAATGAGCAGTTCTTC	TRBJ2-1	TRBV19	.	.
CASMGANNYEQYF	TGTGCCAGCATGGGGGCGAACAACTACGAGCAGTACTTC	TRBJ2-7	TRBV28	.	.
CASSWTGREKLFF	TGTGCCAGCAGTTGGACAGGTAGAGAAAAACTGTTTTTT	TRBJ1-4	TRBV27	.	TRBD1
CASTALSLQGAGGELFF	TGCGCCAGCACAGCTCTATCCTTACAGGGGGCAGGCGGGGAGCTGTTTTTT	TRBJ2-2	TRBV5-1	.	TRBD1
CASSLRAGPNTGELFF	TGTGCCAGCAGTTTGCGAGCGGGCCCGAACACCGGGGAGCTGTTTTTT	TRBJ2-2	TRBV27	few	.
CASSLVSGEQETQYF	TGTGCCAGCAGCTTAGTTTCGGGGGAACAAGAGACCCAGTACTTC	TRBJ2-5	TRBV7-8	.	.
CASRIDRLNTEAFF	TGTGCCAGCAGGATCGACAGGTTGAACACTGAAGCTTTCTTT	TRBJ1-1	TRBV6-4	.	.
CASRVGDSPLHF	TGTGCCAGTAGAGTCGGAGATTCACCCCTCCACTTT	TRBJ1-6	TRBV19	.	.
CASRPLGGNYGYTF	TGTGCCAGCAGACCCCTCGGGGGGAACTATGGCTACACCTTC	TRBJ1-2	TRBV28	.	.
CASSAGTSQTQYF	TGTGCCAGCAGTGCGGGGACAAGCCAGACCCAGTACTTC	TRBJ2-5	TRBV2	.	.
CASSRGTGTQETQYF	TGTGCCAGCAGCCGCGGGACGGGGACCCAAGAGACCCAGTACTTC	TRBJ2-5	TRBV6-5	.	.
CAWRRQGRRTEAFF	TGTGCCTGGAGACGACAGGGGCGTCGGACTGAAGCTTTCTTT	TRBJ1-1	TRBV30	few	TRBD1
CASSLLAGRAGNEQYF	TGCGCCAGCAGCTTGCTAGCGGGAAGGGCTGGGAACGAGCAGTACTTC	TRBJ2-7	TRBV5-1	.	TRBD2
CASSPGQGASNEQFF	TGTGCCAGCTCACCGGGACAGGGGGCTAGCAATGAGCAGTTCTTC	TRBJ2-1	TRBV18	.	TRBD1
CASSQVQGKSGYTF	TGCGCCAGCAGCCAAGTGCAGGGTAAATCTGGCTACACCTTC	TRBJ1-2	TRBV4-3	.	.